A selection of T cell receptor beta chains follows, all from one sample in a study of blood T cell repertoires in COVID-19. The protocol was immunoSEQ multiplex PCR, while the TCRdb copy is restricted to in-frame clones and leaves out a portion. The data show 75,000 or so clones, 84% seen once. The sample consisted of peripheral blood. The receptors shown here come from a middle-aged man with acute or convalescent COVID-19. Each CDR3 is given with its conserved first and last residue. The D gene is left open where the match is weak. Not all rows give a size; the values are once, few, many and, for expanded clones, a class.

j_call: TRBJ1-3
clone_size: -
v_call: TRBV3-1/TRBV3-2
d_call: -
cdr3_nt: TGTGCCAGCAGCCACCTAAACAGGGCCTCTGGAAACACCATATATTTT
cdr3_aa: CASSHLNRASGNTIYF

j_call: TRBJ2-3
clone_size: -
v_call: TRBV4-3
d_call: -
cdr3_nt: TGCGCCAGCAGCGGAAGGACTTCTACCACAGATACGCAGTATTTT
cdr3_aa: CASSGRTSTTDTQYF

j_call: TRBJ1-1
clone_size: -
v_call: TRBV28
d_call: -
cdr3_nt: TGTGCCAGCAGTTTTGTCCTTGGGGGGAGAAGCACTGAAGCTTTCTTT
cdr3_aa: CASSFVLGGRSTEAFF

j_call: TRBJ2-3
clone_size: -
v_call: TRBV28
d_call: -
cdr3_nt: TGTGCCAGCAGGGCCGGGGGCAGGGGGACAGATACGCAGTATTTT
cdr3_aa: CASRAGGRGTDTQYF

j_call: TRBJ2-5
clone_size: once
v_call: TRBV29-1
d_call: TRBD1
cdr3_nt: TGCAGCGTCCGGACAGGGGAAGAGACCCAGTACTTC
cdr3_aa: CSVRTGEETQYF

j_call: TRBJ2-1
clone_size: -
v_call: TRBV18
d_call: TRBD2
cdr3_nt: TGTGCCAGCTCACCACTAGCGGGGAACAATGAGCAGTTCTTC
cdr3_aa: CASSPLAGNNEQFF

j_call: TRBJ1-6
clone_size: -
v_call: TRBV19
d_call: -
cdr3_nt: TGTGCCAGTAGTATTCACGGGGAACCGCGGACCCTCCACTTT
cdr3_aa: CASSIHGEPRTLHF

j_call: TRBJ1-6
clone_size: -
v_call: TRBV2
d_call: -
cdr3_nt: TGTGCCGGAAGGAGCGGGCCGGGTTCACCCCTCCACTTT
cdr3_aa: CAGRSGPGSPLHF

j_call: TRBJ1-2
clone_size: -
v_call: TRBV10-2
d_call: -
cdr3_nt: TGCGCCAGCACCCCGACCGGGAGAGGCTACACCTTC
cdr3_aa: CASTPTGRGYTF

j_call: TRBJ2-5
clone_size: once
v_call: TRBV6-2/TRBV6-3
d_call: TRBD2
cdr3_nt: TGTGCCAGCAGTTACCGGACTAGCGGGGGGGCCTTGCGGGAGACCCAGTACTTC
cdr3_aa: CASSYRTSGGALRETQYF

j_call: TRBJ2-7
clone_size: -
v_call: TRBV7-9
d_call: TRBD1
cdr3_nt: TGTGCCAGCAGCTTCAATTTCGACAGGGGAGAGGAAAACTTC
cdr3_aa: CASSFNFDRGEENF

j_call: TRBJ1-1
clone_size: -
v_call: TRBV29-1
d_call: TRBD1
cdr3_nt: TGCAGCGTCCAGGACAGGGTCAAATTTGTGGGAGCTTTCTTT
cdr3_aa: CSVQDRVKFVGAFF

j_call: TRBJ2-7
clone_size: -
v_call: TRBV4-1
d_call: TRBD1
cdr3_nt: TGCGCCAGCAGCCATCAACCCTACAGGGGGCCATACGAGCAGTACTTC
cdr3_aa: CASSHQPYRGPYEQYF

j_call: TRBJ2-7
clone_size: -
v_call: TRBV7-8
d_call: -
cdr3_nt: TGTGCCAGCAGCTTAGTAGTAGACCAGGGGCTCGGAGAAGACACCTACGAGCAGTACTTC
cdr3_aa: CASSLVVDQGLGEDTYEQYF

j_call: TRBJ1-5
clone_size: -
v_call: TRBV12-5
d_call: TRBD1
cdr3_nt: TGTGCTAGTGGTTCAGCCCTGCCGGACAGGGAAAAATATAGCAATCAGCCCCAGCATTTT
cdr3_aa: CASGSALPDREKYSNQPQHF

j_call: TRBJ2-5
clone_size: -
v_call: TRBV12-5
d_call: TRBD2
cdr3_nt: TGTGCTAGTGGTTTGGGGACTAGCTTGGAGACCCAGTACTTC
cdr3_aa: CASGLGTSLETQYF

j_call: TRBJ2-7
clone_size: -
v_call: TRBV3-1/TRBV3-2
d_call: TRBD2
cdr3_nt: TGTGCCAGCAGCCAAGAACTAGCGGGGGGGCCTATTGGATTC
cdr3_aa: CASSQELAGGPIGF

j_call: TRBJ2-7
clone_size: -
v_call: TRBV28
d_call: -
cdr3_nt: TGTGCCAGCAGCTCCGTGTCCTACGAGCAGTACTTC
cdr3_aa: CASSSVSYEQYF

j_call: TRBJ1-6
clone_size: -
v_call: TRBV27
d_call: -
cdr3_nt: TGTGCCAGCAGGCTACGAGCGTCGGGGAATAATTCACCCCTCCACTTT
cdr3_aa: CASRLRASGNNSPLHF

j_call: TRBJ1-1
clone_size: -
v_call: TRBV5-3
d_call: -
cdr3_nt: TGTGCCAGAAGCTTGGTTCAGGGGCCTCCGTACGCTGAAGCTTTCTTT
cdr3_aa: CARSLVQGPPYAEAFF

j_call: TRBJ1-1
clone_size: -
v_call: TRBV6-5
d_call: -
cdr3_nt: TGTGCCAGCAGCTCTAGGGCAGGGCTCAACACTGAAGCTTTCTTT
cdr3_aa: CASSSRAGLNTEAFF

j_call: TRBJ1-1
clone_size: -
v_call: TRBV5-1
d_call: TRBD1
cdr3_nt: TGCGCCAGCAGCATACTTGGACAGGGAAACACTGAAGCTTTCTTT
cdr3_aa: CASSILGQGNTEAFF

j_call: TRBJ1-2
clone_size: -
v_call: TRBV7-9
d_call: TRBD1
cdr3_nt: TGTGCCAGCAGCCGGCAGGGGGACCGTTATGGCTACACCTTC
cdr3_aa: CASSRQGDRYGYTF

j_call: TRBJ1-1
clone_size: once
v_call: TRBV7-9
d_call: -
cdr3_nt: TGTGCCAGCAGCCACCTCGGGGGAGGCACTGAAGCTTTCTTT
cdr3_aa: CASSHLGGGTEAFF

j_call: TRBJ1-5
clone_size: -
v_call: TRBV7-2
d_call: TRBD1
cdr3_nt: TGTGCCAGCAGCCGTTCGGGACAGGGGATCCGAGGCGATCAGCCCCAGCATTTT
cdr3_aa: CASSRSGQGIRGDQPQHF

j_call: TRBJ2-1
clone_size: many
v_call: TRBV6-5
d_call: -
cdr3_nt: TGTGCCAGCAGTTACTTTATATGGTCAGGTTTTCGGTTCTTC
cdr3_aa: CASSYFIWSGFRFF

j_call: TRBJ2-1
clone_size: -
v_call: TRBV7-2
d_call: TRBD2
cdr3_nt: TGTGCCAGCAGCTTAGATCTAGCGGGATACAATGAGCAGTTCTTC
cdr3_aa: CASSLDLAGYNEQFF

j_call: TRBJ2-3
clone_size: -
v_call: TRBV2
d_call: -
cdr3_nt: TGTGCCAGCAGTGAATATCGCACAGATACGCAGTATTTT
cdr3_aa: CASSEYRTDTQYF

j_call: TRBJ1-2
clone_size: -
v_call: TRBV27
d_call: -
cdr3_nt: TGTGCCAGCAGTTTACAGGGATCCTATGGCTACACCTTC
cdr3_aa: CASSLQGSYGYTF

j_call: TRBJ2-7
clone_size: -
v_call: TRBV6-6
d_call: -
cdr3_nt: TGTGCCAGCAGTCCCATCAAGACAGGAGGAGGCTACGAGCAGTACTTC
cdr3_aa: CASSPIKTGGGYEQYF

j_call: TRBJ1-2
clone_size: once
v_call: TRBV4-3
d_call: -
cdr3_nt: TGCGCCAGCAGCCAGCCCGGTGAGGGTCTCTATGGCTACACCTTC
cdr3_aa: CASSQPGEGLYGYTF

j_call: TRBJ2-5
clone_size: -
v_call: TRBV7-9
d_call: TRBD2
cdr3_nt: TGTGCCAGCAGCTTATTCGCAGCGGGAGTAGATCAAGAGACCCAGTACTTC
cdr3_aa: CASSLFAAGVDQETQYF

j_call: TRBJ1-6
clone_size: -
v_call: TRBV28
d_call: TRBD1
cdr3_nt: TGTGCCAGCAGTTTACCCCAAGGACAGGCCTATAATTCACCCCTCCACTTT
cdr3_aa: CASSLPQGQAYNSPLHF

j_call: TRBJ1-1
clone_size: -
v_call: TRBV3-1/TRBV3-2
d_call: TRBD1
cdr3_nt: TGTGCCAGCAGCCAGCCGGGACAGGGGTACACTGAAGCTTTCTTT
cdr3_aa: CASSQPGQGYTEAFF

j_call: TRBJ2-7
clone_size: -
v_call: TRBV19
d_call: -
cdr3_nt: TGTGCCAGTAGTACGCGGGGCTACTACGAGCAGTACTTC
cdr3_aa: CASSTRGYYEQYF

j_call: TRBJ2-1
clone_size: -
v_call: TRBV7-9
d_call: -
cdr3_nt: TGTGCCAGCAGCGCCTCGAGCTCCTACAATGAGCAGTTCTTC
cdr3_aa: CASSASSSYNEQFF

j_call: TRBJ1-2
clone_size: -
v_call: TRBV29-1
d_call: -
cdr3_nt: TGCAGCGTTATCGGCACGGGAAACTATGGCTACACCTTC
cdr3_aa: CSVIGTGNYGYTF

j_call: TRBJ1-5
clone_size: few
v_call: TRBV6-1
d_call: -
cdr3_nt: TGTGCCAGCAGTGATCAAGGGGCGGGGATGTGGCCCCAGCATTTT
cdr3_aa: CASSDQGAGMWPQHF

j_call: TRBJ1-1
clone_size: -
v_call: TRBV4-1
d_call: -
cdr3_nt: TGCGCCAGCAGCCAAGATAGGGCCTTAACAGGGAACACTGAAGCTTTCTTT
cdr3_aa: CASSQDRALTGNTEAFF

j_call: TRBJ1-5
clone_size: -
v_call: TRBV10-3
d_call: TRBD1
cdr3_nt: TGTGCCATCAGTGCTACCGGGACAGGGAGCAATCAGCCCCAGCATTTT
cdr3_aa: CAISATGTGSNQPQHF

j_call: TRBJ2-5
clone_size: -
v_call: TRBV12-3/TRBV12-4
d_call: -
cdr3_nt: TGTGCCAGCAGTTTGTCCCGAGGGACCCAGTACTTC
cdr3_aa: CASSLSRGTQYF

j_call: TRBJ2-7
clone_size: -
v_call: TRBV7-9
d_call: TRBD1
cdr3_nt: TGTGCCAGCACCCTAATGACAGGGTCCTACGAGCAGTACTTC
cdr3_aa: CASTLMTGSYEQYF

j_call: TRBJ1-5
clone_size: -
v_call: TRBV7-2
d_call: TRBD1
cdr3_nt: TGTGCCAGCAGCTTAGTGCCAGGGGGTAATTTGTCGCCCCAGCATTTT
cdr3_aa: CASSLVPGGNLSPQHF

j_call: TRBJ2-6
clone_size: -
v_call: TRBV7-8
d_call: TRBD1
cdr3_nt: TGTGCCAGCAGCTTCCCCCAGGGGGACACGACAGGTGGGGCCAACGTCCTGACTTTC
cdr3_aa: CASSFPQGDTTGGANVLTF

j_call: TRBJ2-1
clone_size: -
v_call: TRBV6-5
d_call: TRBD2
cdr3_nt: TGTGCCAGCAGCCGCGGGAGGGGTTTCAACAATGAGCAGTTCTTC
cdr3_aa: CASSRGRGFNNEQFF

j_call: TRBJ2-7
clone_size: -
v_call: TRBV19
d_call: TRBD1
cdr3_nt: TGTGCCAGTACCCTAGGGACAGGAACCTACGAGCAGTACTTC
cdr3_aa: CASTLGTGTYEQYF

j_call: TRBJ1-6
clone_size: -
v_call: TRBV9
d_call: -
cdr3_nt: TGTGCCAGCACCCACTTAGTTAGAGTCAATTCACCCCTCCACTTT
cdr3_aa: CASTHLVRVNSPLHF

j_call: TRBJ2-5
clone_size: -
v_call: TRBV6-2/TRBV6-3
d_call: TRBD2
cdr3_nt: TGTGCCAGCAGTCGGGCGGGGGGGCGAGAGACCCAGTACTTC
cdr3_aa: CASSRAGGRETQYF

j_call: TRBJ2-1
clone_size: many
v_call: TRBV5-1
d_call: -
cdr3_nt: TGCGCCAGCAGCTCCCGGTCCGACTCCTACAATGAGCAGTTCTTC
cdr3_aa: CASSSRSDSYNEQFF

j_call: TRBJ2-2
clone_size: -
v_call: TRBV6-2/TRBV6-3
d_call: TRBD2
cdr3_nt: TGTGCCAGCAGTTACCGAGCGGGGGGGCTGGGCACCGGGGAGCTGTTTTTT
cdr3_aa: CASSYRAGGLGTGELFF

j_call: TRBJ2-7
clone_size: few
v_call: TRBV28
d_call: -
cdr3_nt: TGTGCCAGCAGTTTAGCAGGGTCGACTTACGAGCAGTACTTC
cdr3_aa: CASSLAGSTYEQYF